The clone carrying this TCR beta chain has just a few counts. Its target is not known. This sample is part of a study of blood T cells in healthy people across ages. A second PCR, run for about 6 to 12 cycles, used a sample-barcoded 5' primer plus a J-beta primer mix. Every cDNA molecule carried a tag from a template-switch adaptor bearing 12 random nucleotides. Sequencing yielded, for each sample, at least 3 million paired-end reads carrying CDR3. Via MiXCR, TCRdb re-called the 5' RACE reads, giving one row per CDR3 protein. Of about a million distinct CDR3 sequences in the sample, about 48% were seen once. The CDR3 spans 12 residues. Germline CDR1 and CDR2: SNHLY and FYNNEI. V was cut by 3 bases and J by 2 bases, with 5 bases left in between. Regarding the study as a whole: Observed TCR beta diversity per million T cells went down as age went up. This fall followed a roughly linear course with age.

This TCR was recovered from a man younger than 45 in good health. The chain carries TRBV2 and TRBJ2-7; D is uncertain. Sequences were obtained from blood. The CDR3 coding sequence is TGTGCCAGCAGTGACTTAGCCTACGAGCAGTACTTC. Translating it yields CASSDLAYEQYF. Full variable domain (outside the CDR3, taken from reference TRBV2 and TRBJ2-7): EPEVTQTPSHQVTQMGQEVILRCVPISNHLYFYWYRQILGQKVEFLVSFYNNEISEKSEIFDDQFSVERPDGSNFTLKIRSTKLEDSAMYFCASSDLAYEQYFGPGTRLTVT.